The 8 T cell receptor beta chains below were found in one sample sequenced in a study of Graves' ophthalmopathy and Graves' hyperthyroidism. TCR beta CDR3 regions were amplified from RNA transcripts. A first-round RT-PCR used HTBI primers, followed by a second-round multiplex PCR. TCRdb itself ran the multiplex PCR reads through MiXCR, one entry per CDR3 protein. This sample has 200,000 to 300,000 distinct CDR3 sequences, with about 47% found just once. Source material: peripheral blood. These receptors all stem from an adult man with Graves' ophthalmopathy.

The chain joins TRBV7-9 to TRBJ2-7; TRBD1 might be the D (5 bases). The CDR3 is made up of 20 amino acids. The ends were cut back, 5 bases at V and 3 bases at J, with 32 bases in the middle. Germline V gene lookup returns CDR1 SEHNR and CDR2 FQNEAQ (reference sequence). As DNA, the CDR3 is TGTGCCAGCAGCCCCCCAGCGACAGCCCAAGAGACCCAGGTCAACTACGAGCAGTACTTC. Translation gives CASSPPATAQETQVNYEQYF.

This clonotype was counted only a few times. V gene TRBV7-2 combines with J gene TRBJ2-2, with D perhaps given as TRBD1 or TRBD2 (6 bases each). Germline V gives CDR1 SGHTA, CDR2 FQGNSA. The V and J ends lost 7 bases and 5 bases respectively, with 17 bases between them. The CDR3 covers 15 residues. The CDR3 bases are TGTGCCAGCACCCCATATCCGGGGGCAACCGGGGAGCTGTTTTTT. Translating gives CASTPYPGATGELFF.

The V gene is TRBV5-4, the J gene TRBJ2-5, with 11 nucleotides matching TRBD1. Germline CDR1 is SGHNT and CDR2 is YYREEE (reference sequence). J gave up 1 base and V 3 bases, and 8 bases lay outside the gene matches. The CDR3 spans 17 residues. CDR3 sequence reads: CASSSPLGTGGQETQYF. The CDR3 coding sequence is TGTGCCAGCAGCTCCCCTCTCGGGACAGGGGGCCAAGAGACCCAGTACTTC.

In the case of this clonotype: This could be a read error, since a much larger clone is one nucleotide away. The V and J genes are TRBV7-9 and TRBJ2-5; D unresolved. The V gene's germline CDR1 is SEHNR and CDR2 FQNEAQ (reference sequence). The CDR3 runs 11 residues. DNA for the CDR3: TGTGCCAGCAGCTTCAGCGAGAGCCAGTACTTC. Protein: CASSFSESQYF.

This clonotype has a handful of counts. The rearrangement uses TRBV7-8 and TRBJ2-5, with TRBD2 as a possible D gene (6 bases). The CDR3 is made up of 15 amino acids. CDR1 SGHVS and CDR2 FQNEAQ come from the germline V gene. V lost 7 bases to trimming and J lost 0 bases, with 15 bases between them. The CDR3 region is CASTAWGEYQETQYF. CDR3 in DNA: TGTGCCAGCACCGCATGGGGGGAGTACCAAGAGACCCAGTACTTC.

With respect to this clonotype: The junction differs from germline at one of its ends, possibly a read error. The CDR3 region has the DNA TGCGCCAGCAGCCAAGCGTACGGGGGGGACTCTGGAAACACCATATATTTT. Translating it yields CASSQAYGGDSGNTIYF. V gene TRBV7-8 combines with J gene TRBJ1-3; D might be TRBD1 (5 bases). Germline V gene lookup returns CDR1 SGHVS and CDR2 FQNEAQ. The CDR3 spans 17 residues.

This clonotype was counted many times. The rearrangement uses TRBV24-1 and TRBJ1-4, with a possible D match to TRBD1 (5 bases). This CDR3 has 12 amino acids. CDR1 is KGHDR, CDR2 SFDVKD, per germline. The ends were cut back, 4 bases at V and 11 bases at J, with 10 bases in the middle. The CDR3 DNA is TGTGCCACCAGTGAAGGGGACGGGAAACTGTTTTTT. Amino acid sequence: CATSEGDGKLFF.

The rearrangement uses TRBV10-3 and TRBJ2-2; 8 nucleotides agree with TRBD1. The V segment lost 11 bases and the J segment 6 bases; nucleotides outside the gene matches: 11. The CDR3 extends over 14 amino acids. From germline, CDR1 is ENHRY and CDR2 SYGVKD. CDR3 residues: CAGRTGNLPGELFF. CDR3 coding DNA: TGTGCCGGAAGGACAGGGAATCTTCCCGGGGAGCTGTTTTTT.